A selection of T cell receptor beta chains follows, all from one sample in a study of response to subunit inactivated influenza vaccine. MiXCR was run by TCRdb on the RT-PCR reads, yielding one entry per CDR3 protein. Among more than 450,000 distinct CDR3 sequences listed, roughly 12% were seen once. This sample was also put to use in a study of T cells expressing NK-cell markers.

Sequencing used PBMCs from blood, obtained on the day of vaccination. Receptors originate from a man aged 45-65 years who received an inactivated influenza vaccine. CDR3s include the opening cysteine and the closing phenylalanine or tryptophan. D genes are given only for firm matches. The size of a clone is reported for some rows only, either as once, few or many, or as a class for expanded clones.

clone_size: few; d_call: TRBD1; v_call: TRBV5-4; j_call: TRBJ1-6; cdr3_nt: TGTGCCAGCAGCTCCGTACCCGGGACAGGGATCGGTTCCTATAATTCACCCCTCCACTTT; cdr3_aa: CASSSVPGTGIGSYNSPLHF
clone_size: NA; d_call: TRBD1; v_call: TRBV4-2; j_call: TRBJ2-7; cdr3_nt: TGTGCCAGCAGCCAAGATCGGGACAGGGGTATATGGGAGCAGTACTTC; cdr3_aa: CASSQDRDRGIWEQYF
clone_size: NA; d_call: NA; v_call: TRBV4-3; j_call: TRBJ2-3; cdr3_nt: TGCGCCAGCAGCCAAGAAGGAGCAGGGTATGGAGATACGCAGTATTTT; cdr3_aa: CASSQEGAGYGDTQYF
clone_size: NA; d_call: NA; v_call: TRBV28; j_call: TRBJ2-1; cdr3_nt: TGTGCCAGCAGAACACAGGGTCCAGAGCAGTTCTTC; cdr3_aa: CASRTQGPEQFF
clone_size: NA; d_call: TRBD1; v_call: TRBV9; j_call: TRBJ1-2; cdr3_nt: TGTGCCAGCAGCGGGATCTCTTACAGGGGGCACCCAAGCTACACCTTC; cdr3_aa: CASSGISYRGHPSYTF
clone_size: NA; d_call: NA; v_call: TRBV4-1; j_call: TRBJ1-5; cdr3_nt: TGTGCCAGCAGCCAAGATGTGAGGCAGCCCCAGCATTTT; cdr3_aa: CASSQDVRQPQHF
clone_size: NA; d_call: TRBD1; v_call: TRBV5-3; j_call: TRBJ1-1; cdr3_nt: TGTGCCAGAAGCACGACCGGGACAGGATCGAACACTGAAGCTTTCTTT; cdr3_aa: CARSTTGTGSNTEAFF
clone_size: few; d_call: TRBD2; v_call: TRBV12-3/TRBV12-4; j_call: TRBJ2-3; cdr3_nt: TGTGCCTCCGGGGGGGCTAGCGGGGGCCTAAGGACAGATACGCAGTATTTT; cdr3_aa: CASGGASGGLRTDTQYF
clone_size: NA; d_call: TRBD2; v_call: TRBV9; j_call: TRBJ2-3; cdr3_nt: TGTGCCAGCAGCCCCCGGGCTAGCGGGAACGTAGATACGCAGTATTTT; cdr3_aa: CASSPRASGNVDTQYF
clone_size: NA; d_call: NA; v_call: TRBV7-9; j_call: TRBJ2-5; cdr3_nt: TGTGCCAGCAGCATGCGGTACCCCGAGGGGCCTGAGACCCAGTACTTC; cdr3_aa: CASSMRYPEGPETQYF
clone_size: NA; d_call: TRBD2; v_call: TRBV20-1; j_call: TRBJ2-5; cdr3_nt: TGCAGTGCTACGGAAGTAGCGGGAATCCGGCGGGAGACCCAGTACTTC; cdr3_aa: CSATEVAGIRRETQYF
clone_size: few; d_call: TRBD2; v_call: TRBV6-2/TRBV6-3; j_call: TRBJ2-1; cdr3_nt: TGTGCCAGCACTAACTCCCGGGAGGAACTCTACAATGAGCAGTTCTTC; cdr3_aa: CASTNSREELYNEQFF
clone_size: many; d_call: NA; v_call: TRBV20-1; j_call: TRBJ2-7; cdr3_nt: TGCAGTGCTAGCGGGATCAGCTCCTACGAGCAGTACTTC; cdr3_aa: CSASGISSYEQYF
clone_size: few; d_call: TRBD1; v_call: TRBV5-1; j_call: TRBJ2-5; cdr3_nt: TGCGCCAGCACCGACAGGGGATACCAAGAGACCCAGTACTTC; cdr3_aa: CASTDRGYQETQYF
clone_size: NA; d_call: TRBD2; v_call: TRBV4-2; j_call: TRBJ2-1; cdr3_nt: TGTGCCAGCAGCCAAGATTTTACTAGCGGGAGGGGGTCCTACAATGAGCAGTTCTTC; cdr3_aa: CASSQDFTSGRGSYNEQFF
clone_size: many; d_call: NA; v_call: TRBV20-1; j_call: TRBJ2-1; cdr3_nt: TGCAGTGCTAGAGGGGGCGGCGGCAATGAGCAGTTCTTC; cdr3_aa: CSARGGGGNEQFF
clone_size: NA; d_call: TRBD1; v_call: TRBV5-1; j_call: TRBJ2-5; cdr3_nt: TGCGCCAGCAGCTTGGTGTACTCCGGGACAGGGGAGACCCAGTACTTC; cdr3_aa: CASSLVYSGTGETQYF
clone_size: NA; d_call: NA; v_call: TRBV27; j_call: TRBJ1-6; cdr3_nt: TGTGCCAGCAGCATGAGGGGGGGGCTAAATTCACCCCTCCACTTT; cdr3_aa: CASSMRGGLNSPLHF
clone_size: few; d_call: TRBD2; v_call: TRBV11-2; j_call: TRBJ2-1; cdr3_nt: TGTGCCAGCAGCTTAGGACTAGCGGGGGAGAGCTCCTACAATGAGCAGTTCTTC; cdr3_aa: CASSLGLAGESSYNEQFF
clone_size: few; d_call: NA; v_call: TRBV3-1; j_call: TRBJ2-1; cdr3_nt: TGTGCCAGCAGCCAAGATCTCGGTGGCGATGAGCAGTTCTTC; cdr3_aa: CASSQDLGGDEQFF
clone_size: few; d_call: NA; v_call: TRBV18; j_call: TRBJ2-3; cdr3_nt: TGTGCCAGCAGAAGGGCCTCAAGCACAGATACGCAGTATTTT; cdr3_aa: CASRRASSTDTQYF
clone_size: NA; d_call: TRBD1; v_call: TRBV29-1; j_call: TRBJ1-2; cdr3_nt: TGCAACGTTGAAGGACAGGGGGCGCCTAACTATGGCTACACCTTC; cdr3_aa: CNVEGQGAPNYGYTF
clone_size: few; d_call: TRBD2; v_call: TRBV28; j_call: TRBJ2-7; cdr3_nt: TGTGCCAGCAGCCCTGGACTAGCGGGAAGCTCCTACGAGCAGTACTTC; cdr3_aa: CASSPGLAGSSYEQYF
clone_size: NA; d_call: TRBD1; v_call: TRBV20-1; j_call: TRBJ2-7; cdr3_nt: TGCAGTGCTAGCCGGACAGGGAACCCCTACGAGCAGTACTTC; cdr3_aa: CSASRTGNPYEQYF
clone_size: NA; d_call: NA; v_call: TRBV6-1; j_call: TRBJ2-7; cdr3_nt: TGTGCCAGCAGTGAAGCTCTCCTATACTTC; cdr3_aa: CASSEALLYF
clone_size: NA; d_call: NA; v_call: TRBV11-1; j_call: TRBJ2-3; cdr3_nt: TGTGCCAGCAGCTTACTAGGTCGTGGGGCCAGGGGCGTATCCTTAGTAGATACGCAGTATTTT; cdr3_aa: CASSLLGRGARGVSLVDTQYF
clone_size: few; d_call: NA; v_call: TRBV6-1; j_call: TRBJ2-3; cdr3_nt: TGTGCCAGCAGTGGGCGAGTATCTATTAGCACAGATACGCAGTATTTT; cdr3_aa: CASSGRVSISTDTQYF
clone_size: NA; d_call: NA; v_call: TRBV12-3/TRBV12-4; j_call: TRBJ2-4; cdr3_nt: TGTGCCAGCGCTCTCCGAGGCAGCCCCACTCAGTACTTC; cdr3_aa: CASALRGSPTQYF
clone_size: many; d_call: NA; v_call: TRBV5-1; j_call: TRBJ2-2; cdr3_nt: TGCGCCAGCAGAGTACTAGCTGAAAACACCGGGGAGCTGTTTTTT; cdr3_aa: CASRVLAENTGELFF
clone_size: NA; d_call: NA; v_call: TRBV18; j_call: TRBJ2-5; cdr3_nt: TGTGCCAGCTCAGTCAGGGGAATCCAAGAGACCCAGTACTTC; cdr3_aa: CASSVRGIQETQYF
clone_size: NA; d_call: NA; v_call: TRBV11-2; j_call: TRBJ2-5; cdr3_nt: TGTGCCAGCAGCTTAGTTGGAGGATCGGGGGAGACCCAGTACTTC; cdr3_aa: CASSLVGGSGETQYF
clone_size: NA; d_call: TRBD2; v_call: TRBV15; j_call: TRBJ2-1; cdr3_nt: TGTGCCACCAGCAGAGATCTAGCGGGAGTTTTCGAGCAGTTCTTC; cdr3_aa: CATSRDLAGVFEQFF
clone_size: few; d_call: NA; v_call: TRBV28; j_call: TRBJ1-3; cdr3_nt: TGTGCCAGCAGTTCCCTGGGCAGGGGACCGAACACCATATATTTT; cdr3_aa: CASSSLGRGPNTIYF
clone_size: few; d_call: TRBD1; v_call: TRBV4-3; j_call: TRBJ2-7; cdr3_nt: TGCGCCAGCAGCCAAGACACAGGGGGTTACGAGCAGTACTTC; cdr3_aa: CASSQDTGGYEQYF
clone_size: NA; d_call: TRBD2; v_call: TRBV29-1; j_call: TRBJ2-7; cdr3_nt: TGCAGCGTTGAAGAGGTCGGCGGGAGCACCTACGAGCAGTACTTC; cdr3_aa: CSVEEVGGSTYEQYF
clone_size: NA; d_call: TRBD2; v_call: TRBV10-3; j_call: TRBJ2-1; cdr3_nt: TGTGCCATCAAAGGGACTAGCGGGAGGGCATACAATGAGCAGTTCTTC; cdr3_aa: CAIKGTSGRAYNEQFF
clone_size: many; d_call: NA; v_call: TRBV3-1; j_call: TRBJ2-3; cdr3_nt: TGTGCCAGCAGCTTCTTGGGAGGGGGCGCGGATACGCAGTATTTT; cdr3_aa: CASSFLGGGADTQYF
clone_size: few; d_call: TRBD1; v_call: TRBV12-3/TRBV12-4; j_call: TRBJ2-1; cdr3_nt: TGTGCCAGCAGTCCGAGACAGGGGGCTATTCATGAGCAGTTCTTC; cdr3_aa: CASSPRQGAIHEQFF
clone_size: NA; d_call: NA; v_call: TRBV20-1; j_call: TRBJ2-5; cdr3_nt: TGCAGTGCTAACCAAGAGACCCAGTACTTC; cdr3_aa: CSANQETQYF
clone_size: many; d_call: NA; v_call: TRBV30; j_call: TRBJ2-7; cdr3_nt: TGTGCCTGGAGGGGACGACTGGGGCCCTACGAGCAGTACTTC; cdr3_aa: CAWRGRLGPYEQYF
clone_size: NA; d_call: NA; v_call: TRBV11-2; j_call: TRBJ2-5; cdr3_nt: TGTGCCAGCGGTGTGTGGGAGACCCAGTACTTC; cdr3_aa: CASGVWETQYF
clone_size: NA; d_call: TRBD2; v_call: TRBV9; j_call: TRBJ2-3; cdr3_nt: TGTGCCAGCAGCACCGACCTAACTAGCGGGAGAACGGATACGCAGTATTTT; cdr3_aa: CASSTDLTSGRTDTQYF